A selection of T cell receptor beta chains follows, all from one sample in a study of beta chain features in type 1 diabetes. The data were produced by immunoSEQ multiplex PCR, yet TCRdb's version contains in-frame clones alone and is incomplete. The profile shows 300,000 to 450,000 clones, around an eighth of them singletons. Sequencing input: naive CD4+ T cells from blood. The receptor source for this set is a man between 18 and 29 years old in good health. CDR3s include the opening cysteine and the closing phenylalanine or tryptophan. Each record gives: V gene, J gene, CDR3 length, CDR3 protein.

>TRBV7-2|TRBJ2-5|11
CASSSEETQYF
>TRBV30|TRBJ2-2|13
CAWSVRYTGELFF
>TRBV6-5|TRBJ1-2|14
CASDRTVGGGGYTF
>TRBV19|TRBJ2-1|13
CASSIDGPNEQFF
>TRBV28|TRBJ1-1|16
CASTSHDRVFRTEAFF
>TRBV7-9|TRBJ2-5|16
CASSAGVTSYQETQYF
>TRBV7-2|TRBJ2-7|15
CASSLDGQGGFEQYF
>TRBV28|TRBJ2-7|15
CASSLNGGSSYEQYF
>TRBV9|TRBJ2-3|14
CASSAAGRTDTQYF
>TRBV4-2|TRBJ1-2|15
CASSQGQPPNYGYTF
>TRBV30|TRBJ1-3|12
CAGQSSGNTIYF
>TRBV7-2|TRBJ1-2|13
CASSFDREYGYTF
>TRBV12-5|TRBJ2-2|16
CASGLNPGAGTGELFF
>TRBV9|TRBJ2-7|15
CASSVTWTGEYEQYF
>TRBV19|TRBJ2-7|14
CASRGQGGPYEQYF
>TRBV6-5|TRBJ2-4|13
CASNSPQGMIQYF
>TRBV30|TRBJ2-7|16
CAWSSRTSGRIYEQYF
>TRBV5-1|TRBJ2-1|13
CASSSGQGALKFF
>TRBV27|TRBJ1-1|13
CASSQVAGTEAFF
>TRBV5-4|TRBJ1-6|15
CASSWGTALNSPLHF
>TRBV28|TRBJ2-3|18
CASSDGLMGQGGGDTQYF
>TRBV7-2|TRBJ1-2|16
CASSLAGQGASYGYTF
>TRBV7-9|TRBJ1-6|19
CASSLAGTGGLSMSSPLHF
>TRBV30|TRBJ2-2|13
CAWSSTNTGELFF
>TRBV5-4|TRBJ2-3|11
CASSKTVAQYF
>TRBV5-4|TRBJ1-6|15
CASSVQGVRNSPLHF
>TRBV11-2|TRBJ2-2|16
CASSPRLAANTGELFF
>TRBV28|TRBJ1-1|12
CASSSVNTEAFF
>TRBV28|TRBJ1-1|11
CASSLSTEAFF
>TRBV5-1|TRBJ1-2|13
CASSPQGPYGYTF
>TRBV12-2|TRBJ2-5|19
CASRLLGVPSGTVLETQYF
>TRBV28|TRBJ2-5|15
CASSSPNGGAETQYF
>TRBV10-3|TRBJ1-1|15
CAISAGTGTNTEAFF
>TRBV11-2|TRBJ1-2|13
CASSSSQWDMNTF
>TRBV5-1|TRBJ2-5|16
CASSRTDWTSAETQYF
>TRBV15|TRBJ1-6|13
CATSGGQAGPLHF
>TRBV10-3|TRBJ2-7|15
CAISGTDRNIYEQYF
>TRBV28|TRBJ1-2|15
CASSPLTGVGYGYTF
>TRBV27|TRBJ1-5|13
CASSPPGNQPQHF
>TRBV4-2|TRBJ2-5|16
CASSQGLGQIQETQYF
>TRBV7-2|TRBJ1-1|15
CASSLVYGGQTEAFF
>TRBV18|TRBJ1-4|16
CASSPAGGESIEKLFF
>TRBV7-2|TRBJ1-6|15
CASSPNLGSHSPLHF
>TRBV11-2|TRBJ2-1|14
CASSLGTGGHEQFF
>TRBV6-5|TRBJ2-3|13
CASSSGGTDTQYF
>TRBV2|TRBJ2-7|14
CASTPEGRSYEQYF
>TRBV18|TRBJ1-5|15
CASSPRQGPSEPQHF
>TRBV5-1|TRBJ2-7|13
CASSSAGAGEQYF
>TRBV19|TRBJ1-5|14
CASSMGQNNQPQHF
>TRBV18|TRBJ1-1|16
CASSPRGGLRDTEAFF
>TRBV7-9|TRBJ2-1|18
CASSLGRSRGKRFNEQFF
>TRBV6-1|TRBJ1-2|12
CASSEAVNGYTF
>TRBV30|TRBJ1-5|14
CAWSRQGGNQPQHF
>TRBV2|TRBJ2-3|16
CASSEDWTGAGDTQYF
>TRBV5-1|TRBJ2-1|11
CASSSDNEQFF
>TRBV6-1|TRBJ2-2|14
CASRFQQNTGELFF
>TRBV9|TRBJ1-1|17
CASSFHAGGGSDTEAFF